The 5 T cell receptor beta chains listed next were all sequenced from one sample in a study of T cells in Graves' hyperthyroidism and ophthalmopathy. Amplified regions were TCR beta CDR3 sequences from RNA transcripts. First-round RT-PCR with HTBI primers amplified the TCR CDR3 region. TCRdb passed the multiplex PCR reads through MiXCR, listing each CDR3 protein once. In the table there are about 380,000 distinct CDR3 sequences, around 13% of which are singletons. Sequenced sample: blood. These receptors were obtained from a woman in her sixties or seventies with Graves' hyperthyroidism.

With regard to this clonotype: A read error is likely, as this CDR3 ends without the conserved phenylalanine or tryptophan. The chain has TRBV29-1 and TRBJ2-7; D might be TRBD1 (6 bases). Per germline, CDR1 SQVTM and CDR2 ANQGSEA. The CDR3 length is 14 residues. V was trimmed by 2 bases and J by 0 bases, leaving 11 bases between them. CDR3 nucleotide sequence: TGCAGCGTTGAAATACAGGGCCTCTCCTACGAGCAGTACTCC. This sequence encodes CSVEIQGLSYEQYS.

Ten or more counts support this clonotype. The chain carries TRBV19 and TRBJ2-7; unclear D gene. Trimming took 3 bases from V and 4 from J, leaving 13 bases between them. This CDR3 has 14 residues. The germline CDR1 and CDR2 sequences are LNHDA and SQIVND (reference sequence). The CDR3 nucleotides read TGTGCCAGTAGTATGACCTGGGATGGTTACGAGCAGTACTTC. This gives the protein CASSMTWDGYEQYF.

The chain has TRBV5-4 and TRBJ2-1, with a weak D call TRBD2 (6 bases). Germline CDR1 reads SGHNT; CDR2 reads YYREEE (reference sequence). Between the trimmed V and J ends, which lost 3 bases and 4 bases, there was a span of 20 bases. The CDR3 is made up of 17 amino acids. CDR3 nucleotides: TGTGCCAGCAGCTCGCTACCGGGACTTTCAGGGTACAATGAGCAGTTCTTC. Its protein is CASSSLPGLSGYNEQFF.

Many counts were recorded for this clonotype. The chain couples TRBV30 to TRBJ2-7, with 9 bases matching TRBD2. The CDR3 extends over 13 amino acids. CDR1 and CDR2 (germline): GTSNPN, SVGIG (reference sequence). With 7 bases clipped from V and 4 bases from J, the junction kept 8 bases outside the gene matches. The CDR3 loop is CASTGLAIYEQYF. DNA of the CDR3: TGTGCCTCGACGGGACTAGCCATATACGAGCAGTACTTC.

This clonotype appeared a few times. The V gene is TRBV20-1, the J gene TRBJ2-5; 7 bases are shared with TRBD2. The J segment lost 4 bases and the V segment lost 0 bases, leaving 8 bases of the junction unmatched. The CDR3 totals 15 residues. The germline V gene encodes CDR1 DFQATT and CDR2 SNEGSKA (reference sequence). The CDR3 region has the DNA TGCAGTGCTAGAGATCATTCGGGGGGAGGAGAGACCCAGTACTTC. It specifies CSARDHSGGGETQYF.